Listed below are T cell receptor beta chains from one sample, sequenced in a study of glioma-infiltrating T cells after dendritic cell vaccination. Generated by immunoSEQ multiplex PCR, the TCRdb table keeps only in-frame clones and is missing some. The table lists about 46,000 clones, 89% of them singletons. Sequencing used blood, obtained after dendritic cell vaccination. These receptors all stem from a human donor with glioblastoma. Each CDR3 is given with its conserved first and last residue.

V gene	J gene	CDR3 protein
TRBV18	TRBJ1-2	CASSPASGDRDGYTF
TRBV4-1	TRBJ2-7	CASSQGTSGSGYEQYF
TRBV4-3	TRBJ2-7	CASSHYSGRDYEQYF
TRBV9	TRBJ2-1	CASSAIRLAGNNEQFF
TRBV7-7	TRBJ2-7	CASSPLAGGLYEQYF
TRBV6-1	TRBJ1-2	CASRRKGVGYTF
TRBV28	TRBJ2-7	CASSLYQWDRGQGNYEQYF
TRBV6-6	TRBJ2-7	CASSFGGYEQYF
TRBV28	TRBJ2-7	CASRYPRQGSYEQYF
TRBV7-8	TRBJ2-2	CASSGPSGVRVGELFF
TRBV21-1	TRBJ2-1	CASSLRGGTSYNEQFF
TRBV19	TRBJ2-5	CASSISGQGIQETQYF
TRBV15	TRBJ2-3	CATSSAPQAGGTDTQYF
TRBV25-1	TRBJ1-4	CASRGTGIEKLFF
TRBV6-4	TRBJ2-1	CASSGGTSGPNEQFF
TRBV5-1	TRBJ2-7	CASSFTSGSIYEQYF